The 22 T cell receptor beta chains in this list originate from one sample, sequenced in a study of T cells in Graves' hyperthyroidism and ophthalmopathy. TCR beta CDR3 sequences were amplified from RNA transcripts. HTBI primers were the set used in a first-round RT-PCR of the TCR CDR3. One entry per CDR3 protein, called by TCRdb with MiXCR from the multiplex PCR reads. The table records 660,000 or so distinct CDR3 sequences, roughly 20% of them present only once. Sequences were obtained from blood. The receptor source for this set is a young man with Graves' ophthalmopathy.

The rearrangement joins TRBV2 to TRBJ1-4, with a tentative D call TRBD1 (5 bases). The germline gives CDR1 SNHLY, CDR2 FYNNEI. V was shortened by 2 bases and J by 7 bases, with 17 bases between the two germline ends. The CDR3 is 16 amino acids. The CDR3: CASSEFEEGRGEKLFF. The CDR3, as DNA: TGTGCCAGCAGTGAATTTGAGGAGGGACGGGGTGAAAAACTGTTTTTT.

The chain uses TRBV7-9 and TRBJ2-7, with a weak D call TRBD2 (6 bases). Trimming stripped 7 bases from V and 5 bases from J, with 12 bases between. The germline gives CDR1 SEHNR, CDR2 FQNEAQ (reference sequence). The CDR3 is made up of 12 amino acids. The CDR3 nucleotides read TGTGCCAGCACCAGCGGGTTTAACGAGCAGTACTTC. This translates into CASTSGFNEQYF.

The chain links TRBV28 to TRBJ2-7, with TRBD2 matching 10 bases. The germline gives CDR1 MDHEN, CDR2 SYDVKM. This CDR3 comprises 16 residues. V was clipped by 3 bases and J by 4 bases; unmatched bases: 9. The CDR3 DNA follows: TGTGCCAGCAGTTTCAACCGGGCTAGCGGGAGTTACGAGCAGTACTTC. Amino acid sequence: CASSFNRASGSYEQYF.

The chain employs TRBV7-9 and TRBJ2-7, with TRBD1 matching 8 bases. The CDR3 is 15 residues long. Germline-derived CDR1 and CDR2 are SEHNR and FQNEAQ (reference sequence). Trimming at V came to 5 bases and at J to 2 bases, leaving 8 bases not matched to a gene. The CDR3 reads CASSPRQGIAYEQYF. The CDR3 region has the DNA TGTGCCAGCAGCCCCAGACAGGGGATAGCCTACGAGCAGTACTTC.

The V gene is TRBV13, the J gene TRBJ2-1; 8 positions agree with TRBD2. This CDR3 is built from 13 residues. After removal of 5 bases from V and 6 bases from J, the junction contained 3 bases not matched to a gene. Looked up from germline, CDR1 is PRHDT and CDR2 is FYEKMQ (reference sequence). The CDR3 protein is CASSDGRVNEQFF. In DNA form, the CDR3 reads TGTGCCAGCAGCGACGGGAGGGTCAATGAGCAGTTCTTC.

V is TRBV6-2 or TRBV6-3 and J is TRBJ2-7; D call uncertain. V was shortened by 7 bases and J by 0 bases, with 10 bases between the two germline ends. This CDR3 spans 13 amino acids. Germline V gene lookup returns CDR1 MNHEY and CDR2 SVGEGT. The CDR3 nucleotides are TGTGCCAGCACCTACGGCCGCTCCTACGAGCAGTACTTC. Translation: CASTYGRSYEQYF.

This clonotype was recorded a few times. The chain combines TRBV28 with TRBJ2-3; D may be TRBD2 (6 bases). V lost 7 bases and J 2 bases, leaving 10 bases between the germline ends. The CDR3 spans 13 residues. Per the germline V gene, CDR1 is MDHEN and CDR2 is SYDVKM. CDR3 residues: CASTGRTTDTQYF. In nucleotides, the CDR3 is TGTGCCAGCACAGGGAGGACCACAGATACGCAGTATTTT.

Comment on this clonotype: Just one base apart from a much larger clone, this may be a read error. This chain joins TRBV24-1 and TRBJ2-5, with unresolved D. Trimming took off 4 bases at V and 0 bases at J, with 11 bases between the two ends. CDR1 is KGHDR, CDR2 SFDVKD, per germline. This CDR3 spans 15 amino acids. The CDR3 spells CATSDPPTYQETQYF. CDR3 DNA sequence: TGTGCCACCAGTGACCCTCCGACGTACCAAGAGACCCAGTACTTC.

The gene calls are TRBV9 and TRBJ2-1; 8 bases are a match to TRBD2. Per germline, CDR1 SGDLS and CDR2 YYNGEE. The V segment lost 0 bases and the J segment 8 bases; nucleotides outside the gene matches: 7. CDR3 length equals 15 residues. For the CDR3, the DNA is TGTGCCAGCAGCGTAGTGGGAGCCGGGGGGGATGAGCAGTTCTTC. Translating it yields CASSVVGAGGDEQFF.

The V gene is TRBV29-1, the J gene TRBJ2-3, with 11 nucleotides matching TRBD2. Trimming cost V 7 bases and J 4 bases; bases outside gene matches: 7. The CDR3 totals 14 residues. Germline V CDR1 and CDR2: SQVTM, ANQGSEA. The DNA of the CDR3 is TGCAGCGGAAAACTAGCGGGAGCCCCAGATACGCAGTATTTT. Its protein product is CSGKLAGAPDTQYF.

This chain links TRBV27 with TRBJ2-7, with 10 bases fitting TRBD1. CDR1 MNHEY and CDR2 SMNVEV come from the germline V gene (reference sequence). Trimming removed 3 bases from V and 6 bases from J; junction bases left unmatched: 17. CDR3 length: 18 amino acids. The CDR3, as DNA: TGTGCCAGCAGTTTTAGTTTTTTTGCCGGACAGGGGGTCGGCGAGCAGTACTTC. Translated: CASSFSFFAGQGVGEQYF.

This clonotype was seen a handful of times. The chain combines TRBV11-2 with TRBJ2-2; D gene ambiguous. The ends were cut back, 11 bases at V and 4 bases at J, with 23 bases in the middle. Germline V CDR1 and CDR2: SGHAT, FQNNGV. The CDR3 contains 16 residues. CDR3 in amino acids: CASDKGEHWATGELFF. The CDR3 DNA reads TGTGCCTCCGACAAAGGCGAACATTGGGCCACCGGGGAGCTGTTTTTT.

A few counts support this clonotype. The chain is built from TRBV10-3 and TRBJ2-3; TRBD1 matches 8 bases. The CDR3 has 18 residues. Germline V gene data show CDR1 as ENHRY and CDR2 as SYGVKD. Trimming took 0 bases from V and 0 from J; bases not matched to a gene: 8. In nucleotides, the CDR3 is TGTGCCATCAGTGAGTCCATTGTGGGGACAGGAAGCACAGATACGCAGTATTTT. It codes for CAISESIVGTGSTDTQYF.

This clonotype showed up many times. The chain uses TRBV13 and TRBJ2-3; 9 positions match TRBD2. V shed 2 bases and J 0 bases; nucleotides not matched to a gene: 6. Germline CDR1 reads PRHDT; CDR2 reads FYEKMQ (reference sequence). CDR3 length: 17 amino acids. The CDR3 loop reads CASSLRAGGPSTDTQYF. In DNA, the CDR3 is TGTGCCAGCAGCTTAAGAGCGGGAGGCCCGAGCACAGATACGCAGTATTTT.

J is TRBJ1-1 and V is TRBV28, with D maybe TRBD1 (5 bases). V shed 4 bases and J shed 10 bases, with 19 bases lying between them. Germline V lookup: CDR1 MDHEN, CDR2 SYDVKM. The CDR3 is made up of 14 amino acids. CDR3 nucleotides: TGTGCCAGCAGTTCATCCTTAGCAGGGAGGGGAGCTTTCTTT. It specifies CASSSSLAGRGAFF.

Many counts were recorded for this clonotype. The genes are TRBV15 and TRBJ2-1; 7 bases map to TRBD2. V lost 3 bases and J lost 6; bases outside the gene matches: 11. CDR1 is LNHNV, CDR2 YYDKDF, per germline (reference sequence). The CDR3 extends over 16 amino acids. CDR3 nucleotides: TGTGCCACCAGCAGGTATGGCGCTAGCGGCAGCAATGAGCAGTTCTTC. Encoded protein: CATSRYGASGSNEQFF.

This rearrangement joins TRBV19 to TRBJ2-5; D perhaps matches TRBD1 (6 bases). The germline gives CDR1 LNHDA, CDR2 SQIVND (reference sequence). The CDR3 has 14 amino acids. V shed 8 bases and J shed 5 bases, with 18 bases lying between them. The CDR3 DNA reads TGTGCCAGTGGTCAGGCAGGGGTCACGGAGACCCAGTACTTC. As protein: CASGQAGVTETQYF.

The chain combines TRBV20-1 with TRBJ1-6, with 8 positions matching TRBD1. In germline, CDR1 is DFQATT, CDR2 SNEGSKA (reference sequence). This CDR3 is built from 14 residues. Losses at the gene ends were 3 bases for V and 7 bases for J; bases not matched to a gene: 5. Here the CDR3 DNA reads TGCAGTGCTAGGGACAGGGTAGGGAATTCACCCCTCCACTTT. Translating gives CSARDRVGNSPLHF.

This clonotype was observed many times. The rearrangement joins TRBV28 to TRBJ2-7; 11 nucleotides match TRBD2. The germline V gene has CDR1 MDHEN and CDR2 SYDVKM. The CDR3 extends over 16 amino acids. V was pared by 5 bases and J by 1 base, with 7 bases of the junction left unmatched. CDR3 residues: CASSTAGTSGSYEQYF. The CDR3 coding sequence is TGTGCCAGCAGTACGGCCGGGACTAGCGGTTCCTACGAGCAGTACTTC.

This clonotype came up a few times. The rearrangement uses TRBV28 and TRBJ2-7; D may be TRBD1 or TRBD2 (5 bases each). Germline values: CDR1 MDHEN, CDR2 SYDVKM. The CDR3 has 13 amino acids. The CDR3 DNA reads TGTGCGGCCCGGGACCGCGTATCCTACGAGCAGTACTTC. It specifies CAARDRVSYEQYF.

This chain uses TRBV5-1 with TRBJ2-7, with D possibly being TRBD1 (6 bases). CDR1 is SGHRS, CDR2 YFSETQ, per germline. Trimming cost V 4 bases and J 2 bases, with 19 bases left between them. This CDR3 spans 16 amino acids. CDR3 sequence: CASSQSIQGLPYEQYF. DNA of the CDR3: TGCGCCAGCAGCCAGAGTATTCAGGGGTTACCCTACGAGCAGTACTTC.

This clonotype was detected a few times. This sequence joins TRBV18 and TRBJ2-3; TRBD1 agrees at 8 bases. This CDR3 region has 19 residues. CDR1 KGHSH and CDR2 LQKENI come from the germline V gene. Trimming cost V 5 bases and J 0 bases; bases outside gene matches: 16. CDR3 nucleotide sequence: TGTGCCAGCTCAAGCAGGGGGCCAGGGGACGGACCTAGCACAGATACGCAGTATTTT. This gives the protein CASSSRGPGDGPSTDTQYF.